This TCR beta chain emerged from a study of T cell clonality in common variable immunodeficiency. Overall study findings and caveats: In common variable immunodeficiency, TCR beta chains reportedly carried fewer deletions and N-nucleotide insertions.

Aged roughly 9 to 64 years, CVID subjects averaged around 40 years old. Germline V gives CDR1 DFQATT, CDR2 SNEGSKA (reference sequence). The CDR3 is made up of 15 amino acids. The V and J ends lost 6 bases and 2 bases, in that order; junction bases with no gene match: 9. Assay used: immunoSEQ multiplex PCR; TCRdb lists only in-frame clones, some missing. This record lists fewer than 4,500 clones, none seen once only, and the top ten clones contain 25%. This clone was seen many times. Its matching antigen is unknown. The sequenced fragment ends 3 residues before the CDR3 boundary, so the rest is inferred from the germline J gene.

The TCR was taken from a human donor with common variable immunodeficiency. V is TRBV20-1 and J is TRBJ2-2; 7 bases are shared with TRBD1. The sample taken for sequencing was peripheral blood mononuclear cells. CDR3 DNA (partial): TGCAGTGCCTTGATCCGGGACAGTAACACCGGGGAG. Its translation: CSALIRDSNTGE. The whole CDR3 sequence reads CSALIRDSNTGELFF.